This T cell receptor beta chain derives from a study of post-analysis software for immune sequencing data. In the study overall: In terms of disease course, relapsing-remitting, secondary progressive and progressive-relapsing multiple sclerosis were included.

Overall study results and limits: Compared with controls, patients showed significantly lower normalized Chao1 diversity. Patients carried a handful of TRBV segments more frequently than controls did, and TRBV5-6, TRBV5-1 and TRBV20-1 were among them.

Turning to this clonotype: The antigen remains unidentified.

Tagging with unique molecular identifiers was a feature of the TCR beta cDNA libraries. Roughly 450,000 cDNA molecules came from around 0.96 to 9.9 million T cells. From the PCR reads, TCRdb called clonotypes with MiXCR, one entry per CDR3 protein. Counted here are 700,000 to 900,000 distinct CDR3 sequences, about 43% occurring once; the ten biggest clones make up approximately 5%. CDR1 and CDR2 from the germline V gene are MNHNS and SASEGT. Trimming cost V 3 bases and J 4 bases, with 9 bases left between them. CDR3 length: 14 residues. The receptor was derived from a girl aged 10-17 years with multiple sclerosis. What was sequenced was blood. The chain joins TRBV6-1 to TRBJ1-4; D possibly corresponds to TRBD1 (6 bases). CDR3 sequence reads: CASSETGINEKLFF. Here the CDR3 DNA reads TGTGCCAGCAGTGAGACAGGCATTAATGAAAAACTGTTTTTT.